This T cell receptor beta chain is drawn from a study of graft-versus-host responses after intestinal transplantation. This clone was picked up a small number of times. What it recognizes is unknown. The assay was immunoSEQ multiplex PCR, and TCRdb's table has in-frame clones only and misses some. The sample consists of just over 20,000 clones, roughly 87% of them appearing once. The V end lost 6 bases, the J end lost 8 bases, and 16 bases lay between the germline ends. Germline lookup yields CDR1 MNHEY and CDR2 SVGAGI. The CDR3 extends over 14 amino acids. Notes on the study in general: The study associated peak circulating GvH clone levels with early post-transplant HvG declines.

The V call is TRBV6-5, the J call TRBJ1-4; maybe TRBD1 (6 bases). The receptor was isolated from a human patient who received an intestinal transplant, so some T cells may come from the graft donor. The starting material was PBMCs, obtained roughly ten weeks after intestinal transplantation. The DNA for the CDR3 is TGTGCCAGCAGACGAGGGGGTCCCGGGGAAAAACTGTTTTTT. Encoded protein: CASRRGGPGEKLFF.